This is a list of T cell receptor beta chains from one sample in a study of type 1 regulatory T cells. Each CDR3 protein gets one entry after TCRdb re-called the reads with MiXCR. The data hold tens of thousands of distinct CDR3 sequences, with around 21% observed a single time. Antigens of these TCRs are unknown. Sequencing input: cultured type 1 regulatory T (Tr1) cells, either the whole culture or a sorted fraction (not recorded which). The receptors were sampled from a human donor in good health. Both conserved end residues are part of each CDR3. A D gene is named only where the DNA matches it firmly. Rows give clone size only sometimes, using once, few, many, or a class for an expanded clone.

TRBV6-1	TRBJ1-5	TRBD1	medium-sized	CASSEPTGGFGNQPQHF	TGTGCCAGCAGTGAACCGACAGGGGGATTCGGCAATCAGCCCCAGCATTTT
TRBV6-5	TRBJ2-1	NA	few	CASSYMDPSYNEQFF	TGTGCCAGCAGTTATATGGACCCCTCCTACAATGAGCAGTTCTTC
TRBV27	TRBJ1-5	NA	NA	CASKEGVSQPQHF	TGTGCCAGCAAAGAGGGTGTTAGTCAGCCCCAGCATTTT
TRBV9	TRBJ2-1	NA	few	CASSVADGPSNEQFF	TGTGCCAGCAGCGTAGCGGACGGCCCATCCAATGAGCAGTTCTTC
TRBV6-1	TRBJ2-2	NA	few	CASIEILGTGELFF	TGTGCCAGCATAGAGATACTAGGCACCGGGGAGCTGTTTTTT
TRBV10-2	TRBJ1-1	NA	NA	CASTAQRDTEAFF	TGCGCCAGCACGGCCCAGAGGGACACTGAAGCTTTCTTT
TRBV10-3	TRBJ2-7	NA	NA	CAISDTETYEQYF	TGTGCCATCAGTGATACGGAAACCTACGAGCAGTACTTC
TRBV7-2	TRBJ2-6	NA	few	CASSLGPPTGANVLTF	TGTGCCAGCAGCTTAGGGCCGCCCACTGGGGCCAACGTCCTGACTTTC
TRBV4-1	TRBJ2-3	TRBD2	NA	CASSQWTSGRTGGTDTQYF	TGCGCCAGCAGCCAATGGACTAGCGGGAGGACGGGGGGCACAGATACGCAGTATTTT
TRBV14	TRBJ2-1	NA	NA	CASSQGRANEQFF	TGTGCCAGCAGCCAAGGGAGGGCTAATGAGCAGTTCTTC
TRBV9	TRBJ2-1	NA	NA	CASSVDAGRSLGEQFF	TGTGCCAGCAGCGTAGACGCTGGACGGTCCCTTGGAGAGCAGTTCTTC
TRBV5-1	TRBJ2-2	NA	few	CASSSAERANTGELFF	TGCGCCAGCAGCTCGGCGGAGCGGGCAAACACCGGGGAGCTGTTTTTT
TRBV7-9	TRBJ2-1	NA	few	CASSPSQLTNEQFF	TGTGCCAGCAGCCCCTCCCAGCTGACAAATGAGCAGTTCTTC
TRBV30	TRBJ2-1	TRBD2	NA	CAWSVLGRERNEQFF	TGTGCCTGGAGTGTACTAGGGCGGGAGCGCAATGAGCAGTTCTTC
TRBV9	TRBJ2-4	NA	few	CASSVGSGARSIQYF	TGTGCCAGCAGCGTAGGCTCGGGGGCGAGGAGCATTCAGTACTTC
TRBV20-1	TRBJ1-4	NA	NA	CSAPTDEKLFF	TGCAGTGCTCCGACAGATGAAAAACTGTTTTTT
TRBV4-3	TRBJ1-5	NA	few	CASSHTPGGQPQHF	TGCGCCAGCAGCCACACCCCGGGGGGGCAGCCCCAGCATTTT
TRBV12-3/TRBV12-4	TRBJ2-7	NA	NA	CASSLTVNPEQYF	TGTGCCAGCAGCCTAACAGTGAATCCAGAGCAGTACTTC
TRBV20-1	TRBJ2-7	NA	few	CSASLQGEQYF	TGCAGTGCTTCCCTTCAGGGCGAGCAGTACTTC
TRBV4-2	TRBJ2-7	NA	few	CASRYSFGGEQYF	TGTGCCAGCCGATATTCTTTCGGCGGCGAGCAGTACTTC
TRBV5-1	TRBJ2-2	NA	NA	CASTPRPNTGELFF	TGCGCCAGCACCCCCCGCCCGAACACCGGGGAGCTGTTTTTT
TRBV25-1	TRBJ2-7	TRBD2	NA	CASSEFLAGGPNVGEQYF	TGTGCCAGCAGTGAATTTCTAGCGGGAGGGCCAAATGTGGGGGAGCAGTACTTC
TRBV4-1	TRBJ2-5	NA	few	CASSRERGGTQYF	TGCGCCAGCAGTCGGGAAAGGGGTGGGACCCAGTACTTC
TRBV5-1	TRBJ2-7	TRBD1	NA	CASSLDRDYEQYF	TGCGCCAGCAGCCTAGACAGGGACTACGAGCAGTACTTC
TRBV12-3/TRBV12-4	TRBJ1-1	NA	few	CASGQTAGIGEAFF	TGTGCCAGCGGTCAAACGGCGGGGATCGGTGAAGCTTTCTTT